This TCR beta chain was captured by sequencing in a study of response to subunit inactivated influenza vaccine. Germline V CDR1 and CDR2: DFQATT, SNEGSKA (reference sequence). V was trimmed by 2 bases and J by 6 bases, leaving 8 bases between them. The CDR3 consists of 12 residues. On this clonotype itself: No antigen is known for it.

A single record per CDR3 protein comes from TCRdb applying MiXCR to the RT-PCR reads. The repertoire includes hundreds of thousands of distinct CDR3 sequences, roughly 13% of them detected once, and around 13% sits in the top ten. General study findings and limits: The authors suggested that few new T cells are recruited per seasonal influenza vaccination.

The rearrangement uses TRBV20-1 and TRBJ2-1; D gene unclear. The receptor comes from a man in his forties or fifties who received an inactivated influenza vaccine. This sample comprised PBMCs from blood, obtained around seven weeks after vaccination. DNA of the CDR3: TGCAGTGCTAGACGCACTACCAATGAGCAGTTCTTC. Residues: CSARRTTNEQFF.